Listed here are 15 T cell receptor beta chains from one sample, sequenced in a study of control samples from healthy donors and cancer patients. Generated by immunoSEQ multiplex PCR, the TCRdb table keeps only in-frame clones and is missing some. The sample comprises some 140,000 clones, less than 90% of which are singletons, and about 9% rests with the top ten. The sample taken for sequencing was blood. These receptors were obtained from a woman in her twenties or thirties in good health.

The chain is built from TRBV30 and TRBJ1-5; no clear D gene. The CDR3 contains 14 residues. CDR1 is GTSNPN, CDR2 SVGIG, per germline (reference sequence). With 1 base removed from V and 3 bases from J, the gap between germline ends came to 10 bases. This chain's CDR3 is CAWSEGPYNQPQHF. CDR3 DNA sequence: TGTGCCTGGAGTGAAGGACCGTACAATCAGCCCCAGCATTTT.

The chain joins TRBV27 to TRBJ1-2; no clear D. The CDR3 sequence is 13 residues long. The V gene's germline CDR1 is MNHEY and CDR2 SMNVEV (reference sequence). Trimming left V 3 bases short and J 7 bases short, with 12 bases between. The chain's CDR3 is CASSFHSGGGYTF. CDR3 nucleotides: TGTGCCAGCAGTTTTCACAGTGGAGGTGGCTACACCTTC.

The chain joins TRBV28 to TRBJ1-2; D unresolved. With 3 bases removed from V and 3 bases from J, the gap between germline ends came to 14 bases. The CDR3 covers 15 residues. Germline V lookup: CDR1 MDHEN, CDR2 SYDVKM. Written as DNA, the CDR3 is TGTGCCAGCAGTTTTTTGAGGGTCTTCGACTATGGCTACACCTTC. Its protein product is CASSFLRVFDYGYTF.

The V and J genes are TRBV30 and TRBJ1-2, with D possibly being TRBD1 (5 bases). The V gene lost 4 bases and the J gene lost 4 bases, with 10 bases spanning the gap. Per the germline V gene, CDR1 is GTSNPN and CDR2 is SVGIG (reference sequence). The CDR3 contains 12 residues. CDR3 coding DNA: TGTGCCTGGATCCCCGGGGCCTATGGCTACACCTTC. The encoded protein is CAWIPGAYGYTF.

DNA of the CDR3: TGTGCCATCAGTGAGTCACCGGGTTCCTATAATTCACCCCTCCACTTT. Residues: CAISESPGSYNSPLHF. The chain recombines TRBV10-3 with TRBJ1-6; D unresolved. The germline V and J ends were trimmed by 0 bases and 1 base, with 7 bases remaining between them. CDR3 length equals 16 residues. Germline CDR1 and CDR2: ENHRY and SYGVKD.

This chain links TRBV5-6 with TRBJ1-2; D remains ambiguous. There are 14 residues in the CDR3. The V gene's germline CDR1 is SGHDT and CDR2 YYEEEE. V shed 6 bases and J shed 5 bases, with 17 bases lying between them. CDR3 sequence reads: CASTLFPGSYGYTF. The CDR3, as DNA: TGTGCCAGCACCTTATTCCCGGGATCTTATGGCTACACCTTC.

The chain links TRBV19 to TRBJ1-6, with unresolved D. CDR1 LNHDA and CDR2 SQIVND come from the germline V gene (reference sequence). Trimming cost V 1 base and J 6 bases, with 7 bases left between them. The CDR3 loop spans 14 amino acids. The CDR3 DNA reads as TGTGCCAGTAGTATAGGGGGAAGTAATTCACCCCTCCACTTT. Its protein is CASSIGGSNSPLHF.

V usage is TRBV5-4 and J usage is TRBJ2-7; D remains unclear. In germline, CDR1 is SGHNT, CDR2 YYREEE (reference sequence). V lost 4 bases and J 4 bases, leaving 12 bases between the germline ends. The CDR3 totals 13 residues. CDR3 in DNA: TGTGCCAGCAGCCAGGAACAGAGTTACGAGCAGTACTTC. This sequence encodes CASSQEQSYEQYF. Looking up the rest from reference TRBV5-4 and TRBJ2-7 gives the full variable domain: ETGVTQSPTHLIKTRGQQVTLRCSSQSGHNTVSWYQQALGQGPQFIFQYYREEENGRGNFPPRFSGLQFPNYSSELNVNALELDDSALYLCASSQEQSYEQYFGPGTRLTVT.

Details on this clone: This sample includes further DNA sequences coding for the same CDR3. The chain uses TRBV7-9 and TRBJ2-7; 7 positions agree with TRBD2. The CDR3 extends over 15 amino acids. CDR1 and CDR2 from the germline V gene are SEHNR and FQNEAQ (reference sequence). Losses at the gene ends were 3 bases for V and 0 bases for J; bases not matched to a gene: 5. The CDR3 here is CASSFQAGSSYEQYF. The CDR3 bases are TGTGCCAGCAGCTTCCAAGCGGGGAGCTCCTACGAGCAGTACTTC.

This clone was observed a few times. J is TRBJ2-5 and V is TRBV14; no reliable D call. The CDR3 sequence is 16 residues long. The germline V gene encodes CDR1 SGHDN and CDR2 FVKESK. The ends were cut back, 5 bases at V and 4 bases at J, with 20 bases in the middle. In DNA form, the CDR3 reads TGTGCCAGCAGCACCACGTCGTCTCCCCCGACAGAGACCCAGTACTTC. Protein product: CASSTTSSPPTETQYF.

V and J are TRBV27 and TRBJ1-2; the match to TRBD1 covers 9 bases. This CDR3 has 16 residues. Germline CDR1 MNHEY, CDR2 SMNVEV (reference sequence). The trim removed 6 bases at V and 3 bases at J, leaving 11 bases unmatched. CDR3 sequence (DNA): TGTGCCAGCAGCAATCTCCAGACAGGGGGAGACTATGGCTACACCTTC. This encodes CASSNLQTGGDYGYTF.

The chain combines TRBV9 with TRBJ2-5, with TRBD2 matching over 8 bases. Per germline, CDR1 SGDLS and CDR2 YYNGEE. Unmatched junction bases numbered 3, after V lost 0 bases and J lost 5 bases. The length of the CDR3 is 14 residues. CDR3 loop: CASSVGGLGETQYF. In DNA form, the CDR3 reads TGTGCCAGCAGCGTAGGGGGACTAGGGGAGACCCAGTACTTC. The variable domain in full, with the rest retrieved from reference TRBV9 and TRBJ2-5, is DSGVTQTPKHLITATGQRVTLRCSPRSGDLSVYWYQQSLDQGLQFLIQYYNGEERAKGNILERFSAQQFPDLHSELNLSSLELGDSALYFCASSVGGLGETQYFGPGTRLLVL.

This chain links TRBV7-9 with TRBJ1-1; D not certain. Per germline, CDR1 SEHNR and CDR2 FQNEAQ (reference sequence). The CDR3 has 14 residues. V was shortened by 1 base and J by 1 base, with 7 bases between the two germline ends. The CDR3 nucleotides are TGTGCCAGCAGCTTAGAGTCGGCGAACACTGAAGCTTTCTTT. Residues: CASSLESANTEAFF.

A single count supports this clone. V gene TRBV30 combines with J gene TRBJ2-7; the D is unclear. Trimming took off 2 bases at V and 2 bases at J, with 13 bases between the two ends. The CDR3 is 14 amino acids. Germline V gives CDR1 GTSNPN, CDR2 SVGIG (reference sequence). CDR3 loop: CAWSSQAGAYEQYF. In nucleotides, the CDR3 is TGTGCCTGGAGTTCCCAGGCTGGGGCCTACGAGCAGTACTTC.

The rearrangement links TRBV10-3 to TRBJ2-5, with D unresolved. Germline CDR1 ENHRY, CDR2 SYGVKD. This CDR3 is built from 13 residues. Trimming shortened V by 0 bases and J by 4 bases, and 6 bases separated the two germline ends. CDR3 nucleotides: TGTGCCATCAGTGAGTCTCGAGGAGAGACCCAGTACTTC. Protein: CAISESRGETQYF.